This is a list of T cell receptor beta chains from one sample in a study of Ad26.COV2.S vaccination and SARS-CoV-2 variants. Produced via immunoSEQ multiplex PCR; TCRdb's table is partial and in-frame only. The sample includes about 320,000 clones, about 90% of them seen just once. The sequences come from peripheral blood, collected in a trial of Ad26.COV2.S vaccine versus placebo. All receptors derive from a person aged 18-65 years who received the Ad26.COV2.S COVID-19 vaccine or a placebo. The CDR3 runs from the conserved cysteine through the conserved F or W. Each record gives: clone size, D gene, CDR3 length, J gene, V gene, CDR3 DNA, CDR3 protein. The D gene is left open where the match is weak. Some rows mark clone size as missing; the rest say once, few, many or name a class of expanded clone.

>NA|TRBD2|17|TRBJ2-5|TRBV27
TGTGCCAGCAGTTTGAACAAAGATAGCGGGATTGGGGAGACCCAGTACTTC
CASSLNKDSGIGETQYF
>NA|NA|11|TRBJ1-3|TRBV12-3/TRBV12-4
TGTGCCAGCCCTTTTGGAAACACCATATATTTT
CASPFGNTIYF
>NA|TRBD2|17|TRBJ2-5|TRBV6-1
TGTGCCAGCAGTGCTGGACTAGCGGGAGGGTACCAAGAGACCCAGTACTTC
CASSAGLAGGYQETQYF
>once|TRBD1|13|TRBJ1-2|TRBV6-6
TGTGCCAGCAGTTCCATACAGGGGGTGGGCTACACCTTC
CASSSIQGVGYTF
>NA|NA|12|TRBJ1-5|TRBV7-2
TGTGCCAGCCGACAGGCAAATCAGCCCCAGCATTTT
CASRQANQPQHF
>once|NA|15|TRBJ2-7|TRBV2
TGTGCCAGCGGAGGGGGTGGGTCCAGCTCCTACGAGCAGTACTTC
CASGGGGSSSYEQYF
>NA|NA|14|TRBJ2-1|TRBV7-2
TGTGCCAGCAGCTCAATGGGCTCCTACAATGAGCAGTTCTTC
CASSSMGSYNEQFF
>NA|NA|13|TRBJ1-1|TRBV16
TGTGCCAGCAGCCAATGGGGGACCACTGAAGCTTTCTTT
CASSQWGTTEAFF
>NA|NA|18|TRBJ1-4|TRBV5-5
TGTGCCAGCAGCCGGGGGAGCAGGGCCTTTGCAACTAATGAAAAACTGTTTTTT
CASSRGSRAFATNEKLFF
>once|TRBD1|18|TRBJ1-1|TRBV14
TGTGCCAGCAGCCAAGATAAGGACAGGGTATGGGGGAACACTGAAGCTTTCTTT
CASSQDKDRVWGNTEAFF
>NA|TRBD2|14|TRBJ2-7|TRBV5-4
TGTGCCAGCAGCTCCCCGGGGGGCTCCTACGAGCAGTACTTC
CASSSPGGSYEQYF
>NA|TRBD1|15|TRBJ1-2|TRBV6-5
TGTGCCAGCAGTCCATTGACAGGGGGTAACTATGGCTACACCTTC
CASSPLTGGNYGYTF
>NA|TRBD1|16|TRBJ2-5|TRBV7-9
TGTGCCAGCAGCTCGACAGGGGGCCGGGGTAAAGAGACCCAGTACTTC
CASSSTGGRGKETQYF
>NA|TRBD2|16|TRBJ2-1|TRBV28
TGTGCCAGCAGTTTAAATAGGCGGGAGTCATACAATGAGCAGTTCTTC
CASSLNRRESYNEQFF
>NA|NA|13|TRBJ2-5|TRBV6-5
TGTGCCAGCAGGTCCAGTGGGAAAGAGACCCAGTACTTC
CASRSSGKETQYF
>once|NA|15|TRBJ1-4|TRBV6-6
TGTGCCAGCAGTTACTCCGTGGGCGAAATCGAAAAACTGTTTTTT
CASSYSVGEIEKLFF
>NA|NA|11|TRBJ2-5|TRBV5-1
TGCGCCAGCAGCTTGTCAGAGACCCAGTACTTC
CASSLSETQYF
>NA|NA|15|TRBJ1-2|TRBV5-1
TGCGCCAGCAGCTTGGAGGCAGGGCGGCAGTATGGCTACACCTTC
CASSLEAGRQYGYTF
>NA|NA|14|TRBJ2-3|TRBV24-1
TGTGCCACCAGTCTAGGGGGAAAGACAGATACGCAGTATTTT
CATSLGGKTDTQYF
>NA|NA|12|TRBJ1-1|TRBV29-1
TGCAGCGTTGACAGGCCGAACACTGAAGCTTTCTTT
CSVDRPNTEAFF
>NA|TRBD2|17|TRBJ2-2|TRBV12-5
TGTGCTAGTGCACCGGGACTAGCGGGGCCAAACACCGGGGAGCTGTTTTTT
CASAPGLAGPNTGELFF
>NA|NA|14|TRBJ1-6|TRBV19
TGTGCCACCAAAAGGGGTATCTATAATTCACCCCTCCACTTT
CATKRGIYNSPLHF
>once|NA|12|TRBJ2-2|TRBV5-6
TGTGCCAGCAGCCGCCCGACCGGGGAGCTGTTTTTT
CASSRPTGELFF
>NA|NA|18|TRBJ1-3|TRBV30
TGTGCCTGGAGCCTCCACCTCGGGACTTCGGTTACAGGAAACACCATATATTTT
CAWSLHLGTSVTGNTIYF
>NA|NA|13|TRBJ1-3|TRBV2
TGTGCCAGCAATCGGGATTCCGGAAACACCATATATTTT
CASNRDSGNTIYF
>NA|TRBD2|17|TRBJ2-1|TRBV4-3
TGCGCCAGCAGCCAAGACAGCGGGACTAGATTTTACAATGAGCAGTTCTTC
CASSQDSGTRFYNEQFF
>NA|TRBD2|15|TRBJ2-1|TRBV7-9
TGTGCCAGCAGTTACGGGACTAGCGATTTGGGTGAGCAGTTCTTC
CASSYGTSDLGEQFF
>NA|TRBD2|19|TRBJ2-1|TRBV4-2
TGTGCCAGCAGCCAAGAAGCAATGTTTGTAACTAGCGGTGGGGTTGAGCAGTTCTTC
CASSQEAMFVTSGGVEQFF
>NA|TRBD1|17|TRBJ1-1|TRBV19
TGTGCCAGTAGAGAGAGGACAGGGGCAGAAGCGAACACTGAAGCTTTCTTT
CASRERTGAEANTEAFF
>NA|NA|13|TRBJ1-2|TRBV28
TGTGCCAGCGAGAAGGGAGGCCTCTATGGCTACACCTTC
CASEKGGLYGYTF
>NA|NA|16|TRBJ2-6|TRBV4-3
TGCGCCAGCAGCCAATCTCCAGTCTCTGGGGCCAACGTCCTGACTTTC
CASSQSPVSGANVLTF
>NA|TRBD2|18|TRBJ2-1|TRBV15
TGTGCCACCAGCATACGAACTAGCGGGAGGGCCTGGTACAATGAGCAGTTCTTC
CATSIRTSGRAWYNEQFF
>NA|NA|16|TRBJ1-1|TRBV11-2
TGTGCCAGCAGCTTAGGGAGGGACGGCTCGAACACTGAAGCTTTCTTT
CASSLGRDGSNTEAFF
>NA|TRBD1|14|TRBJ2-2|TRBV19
TGTGCCAGTAACGGGGACAGTATCACCGGGGAGCTGTTTTTT
CASNGDSITGELFF
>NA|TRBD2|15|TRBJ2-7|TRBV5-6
TGTGCCAGCAGCTTGGTCCTAGCGGGGTCCTACGAGCAGTACTTC
CASSLVLAGSYEQYF
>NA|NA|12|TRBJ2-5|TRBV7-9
TGTGCCAGCAGCTGGGGCTCGGGGACCCAGTACTTC
CASSWGSGTQYF
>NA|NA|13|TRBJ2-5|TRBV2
TGTGCCAGCAGGATACTGTACCAAGAGACCCAGTACTTC
CASRILYQETQYF
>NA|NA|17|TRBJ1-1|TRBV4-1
TGCGCCAGCAGCCAAGGAAGCGGGACCAGGGGGAACACTGAAGCTTTCTTT
CASSQGSGTRGNTEAFF
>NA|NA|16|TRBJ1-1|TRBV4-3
TGCGCCAGCAGCCAAGATTTTGGTACAGTAGCCACTGAAGCTTTCTTT
CASSQDFGTVATEAFF
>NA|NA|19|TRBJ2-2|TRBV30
TGTGCCTGGAGGAGTCTGCCGGGGGCGGGAGCGAGGAAAGGCGGGGAGCTGTTTTTT
CAWRSLPGAGARKGGELFF
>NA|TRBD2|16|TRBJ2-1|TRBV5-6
TGTGCCAGCAGCCCAGGGACTAGCGGGAGGTACAATGAGCAGTTCTTC
CASSPGTSGRYNEQFF
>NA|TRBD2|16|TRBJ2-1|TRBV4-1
TGCGCCAGCAGCCAAGACGTCGGGGGGGCCTACAATGAGCAGTTCTTC
CASSQDVGGAYNEQFF
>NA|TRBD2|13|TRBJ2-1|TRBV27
TGTGCCAGCAGTTTAGGCGGGGGGCTTGAGCAGTTCTTC
CASSLGGGLEQFF
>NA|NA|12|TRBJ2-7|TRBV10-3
TGTGCCATCAGTGGCAGAGACTACGAGCAGTACTTC
CAISGRDYEQYF
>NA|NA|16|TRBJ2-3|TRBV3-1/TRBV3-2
TGTGCCAGCAGCCCGTCGACTCCTTCGGGCACAGATACGCAGTATTTT
CASSPSTPSGTDTQYF
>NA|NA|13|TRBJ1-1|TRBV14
TGTGCCAGCAGCCGGGGCTACAACACTGAAGCTTTCTTT
CASSRGYNTEAFF
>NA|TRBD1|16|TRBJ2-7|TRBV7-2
TGTGCCAGCAGCTTAGAGGGGACAGGGGGCGGATACGAGCAGTACTTC
CASSLEGTGGGYEQYF
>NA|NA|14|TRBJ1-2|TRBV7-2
TGTGCCAGCAGCTTAGAGGTCGCAGGGGTCGGCTACACCTTC
CASSLEVAGVGYTF
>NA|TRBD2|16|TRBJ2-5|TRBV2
TGTGCCACCCTGACTAGCGGGAGGGCCGGAGGAGAGACCCAGTACTTC
CATLTSGRAGGETQYF
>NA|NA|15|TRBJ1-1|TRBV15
TGTGCCACCAGCAGAGCGGTGGGGGGAGCCACTGAAGCTTTCTTT
CATSRAVGGATEAFF
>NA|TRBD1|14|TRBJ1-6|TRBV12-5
TGTGCTAGTGGCGACAGGGTTAAAAATTCACCCCTCCACTTT
CASGDRVKNSPLHF
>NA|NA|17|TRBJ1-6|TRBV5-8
TGTGCCAGCAGCTTGCCCTCTGCGGGGGTAATCTGGTCACCCCTCCACTTT
CASSLPSAGVIWSPLHF
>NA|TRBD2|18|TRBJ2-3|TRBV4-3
TGCGCCAGCAGCCAAGAACCCCTTCCCGGGGGGGCCCGAGATACGCAGTATTTT
CASSQEPLPGGARDTQYF
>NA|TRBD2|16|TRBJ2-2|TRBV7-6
TGTGCCAGCAGGGATACTAGCGGGACCCACACCGGGGAGCTGTTTTTT
CASRDTSGTHTGELFF
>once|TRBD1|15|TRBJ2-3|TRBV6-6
TGTGCCAGCAGTCCCGGGACAGGGAATACAGATACGCAGTATTTT
CASSPGTGNTDTQYF